Included here is one T cell receptor (beta chain) sequence, with context. Its target antigen remains unknown. Nothing much larger sits one base from this clone, and base qualities are not available. This specimen belongs to a study of blood T cell repertoires in COVID-19 (dated by TCRdb to the early 2020s). For the wider study: Samples covering the acute and convalescent phases of COVID-19 were provided by collaborators in the United States, Italy and Spain. The prospective study material was composed of cDNA or gDNA derived from T cells, B-cell-depleted T cells, or PBMCs. The dataset comprised deeply sampled blood TCRbeta repertoires from subjects exposed to, actively infected with, or recovered from COVID-19. The repertoires were made available in a free public database intended to serve as a resource for research on the immune response to SARS-CoV-2. The samples were drawn from the first 160 participants of the ongoing ImmuneRACE study and from 950 to 1,500 subjects provided by 6 global collaborators. A de-identified subject ID, COVID-19 status, age in years and sex were almost always included in the sample metadata. Where HLA class I and class II types were available, the types were taken from metadata supplied by the sample provider, not from assay-based typing. Points the paper makes about the study in general: How much clinical and demographic metadata was included differed by source and by participant, and the metadata was provided uncurated.

TCRbeta CDR3 regions were amplified from genomic DNA by means of the immunoSEQ Assay, a bias-controlled multiplex PCR. Regarding the original processing steps: The number of nucleated cells in each sample was estimated from the amplification of reference gene primers within the assay. Sequence reads were collapsed and filtered to measure the absolute abundance of every unique TCRbeta CDR3 rearrangement. Productive Simpson clonality was computed per sample as the square root of Simpson's diversity index over productive rearrangements. Not all clones reach the TCRdb copy of this immuneACCESS table, which keeps in-frame sequences only. Checked studies attribute under half of the gap to unresolved V genes and leave the rest unexplained. D and trimming come from the DNA, and the V and J calls and clone size come from that table. The sample includes 100,000 to 150,000 clones, with 81% observed a single time. Around 4% of the sample is in the top ten clones.

Whole blood was collected in K2EDTA tubes by collaborating institutions according to the institutions' own protocols. Collaborator samples were shipped for TCRbeta analysis as frozen whole blood, isolated PBMCs, or DNA extracted from either sample type. Sequences were obtained from peripheral blood. The receptor comes from a woman aged 45-60 years with acute or convalescent COVID-19.

CDR3 sequence: CASGPIPGQGPYNEQFF. The sequenced DNA is TGTGCTAGTGGTCCAATTCCGGGACAGGGACCCTACAATGAGCAGTTCTTC. This sequence uses TRBV12-5 and TRBJ2-1, with 9 bases aligning to TRBD1. Measured from the cysteine to the phenylalanine, the CDR3 is 17 residues long. Only the CDR3 part of the read is kept: 51 bases, read in frame from the first base. Ends trimmed: V by 5 bases, J by 2 bases; bases unmatched to a gene: 10. CDR1 and CDR2 (LGHNT, FRNRAP) derive from the germline V gene.